This TCR beta chain was observed in a study of shared clonotypes between healthy human individuals (dated by TCRdb to about 2020). At the level of the whole study: The cohort included three men and a couple of women between 18 and 49 years of age. For each donor, CD4 naive and CD4 memory were each given three plates, CD8 naive was given two plates, and CD8 memory was given one plate. To estimate repertoire size and how much clonotype sharing occurs between individuals, the study deeply sequenced the blood TCR repertoires of 4 to 6 healthy adults. Libraries were prepared and TCR repertoires were sequenced by different laboratories using diverse techniques, in order to increase sequencing depth and limit assay-specific biases. Between about 0.9 and 10 billion PBMCs per donor were obtained by leukapheresis. Beyond this particular receptor, the publication reports: Rarefaction of sorted-subset datasets indicated incomplete sequencing despite the large sequencing depth. The genetic and exposure-history diversity represented was limited by the small number of donors. About 4.5% of naive CD4, 3.5% of naive CD8, about 2.5% of memory CD4, and around 0.4% of memory CD8 clonotypes were shared across several donors. Sampling was restricted to blood, and TCR repertoires in tissue are likely to differ from TCR repertoires in blood. Clonotypes shared by all four sorted-subset donors showed higher generation probabilities than non-shared clonotypes. Naive subsets generally had larger estimated clonotype richness than memory subsets. Based on pairwise subsampling, the degree of clonotype sharing among donors was expected to be affected by sequencing depth.

Donors were healthy HIV-negative adults with no recently reported acute infections or vaccinations. All donors were Caucasian adults living in Nashville, Tennessee, USA. CD4+ T cells were enriched by magnetic negative selection; naive cells were then positively selected on CD45RA, and the negative fraction formed the memory subset. Blood was collected by leukapheresis, and PBMCs were isolated by Ficoll-Histopaque density gradient centrifugation and then cryopreserved in liquid nitrogen vapor phase. Analytical flow cytometry was used to check the purity and quantity of every magnetically sorted T cell population. From each sorted fraction, genomic DNA was isolated and quantified by UV absorbance on a Nanodrop 2000c. Using the deep immunoSEQ assay, multiplex PCR amplified TCR CDR3 regions from genomic DNA. Genomic DNA extracted from each cell subset was distributed evenly over all wells of several immunoSEQ 96-well plates, and each plate served as one replicate. For sorted subsets, approximately 190 ng genomic DNA, equal to 30,000 or so T cell genomes, was loaded into each replicate PCR. Purified libraries were measured with a Qubit 3.0 fluorometer, size-checked on a Bioanalyzer 2100, and measured again with the KAPA Library Quantification kit. A separate single-read 150-cycle Illumina NextSeq 550 flow cell was used to sequence each immunoSEQ 96-well plate. As for the authors' bioinformatics: Because the immunoSEQ output held only junctional sequences and lacked quality scores, the filtering could not match the filtering applied to full-length reads. Sequences were annotated with PyIR, a Python wrapper for IgBLAST v1.9, and V/J genes and CDR3 were assigned using IMGT germline references. Any read was removed if the V/J assignment was weak (E-value above 1e-6), the CDR3 was missing, or the read contained stop codons, out-of-frame junctions, or ambiguous translated residues. V3J clonotypes were defined by identical inferred V gene, J gene, and CDR3 amino acid sequence. Percentage overlap between repertoires was computed as shared unique clonotypes divided by the size of the smaller repertoire. Repertoire richness was assessed with RTK rarefaction, the Chao1 estimator, and Recon v2.1 estimates of unobserved clonotypes. Generation probabilities for all TCRbeta clonotypes obtained by the gDNA method from four donors were computed using OLGA. TCRdb holds this immuneACCESS table with in-frame rearrangements only. Some clones are missing; in checked studies, unresolved V genes explain under half, and the rest has no known cause. From that table come the V and J calls and clone size; the DNA was used to work out D and trimming. The sample data list over 2 million clones, and 85% to 95% of these were observed just once. The top ten clones comprise 0.1% to 0.15% of the sample.

V and J are truncated by 6 bases and 0 bases respectively, leaving an intervening sequence of 12 bases. The CDR3, cysteine through phenylalanine, is 14 amino acids long. Solely the CDR3 DNA is kept, with 42 bases framed from the first base. Sequences GTSNPN (CDR1) and SVGIG (CDR2) are obtained from the germline V gene (reference sequence). This clone was counted a single time. Its specific antigen is unknown. No base qualities exist here, and no much larger clone lies one base off it. Sequencing was carried out using naive CD4+ T cells sorted from blood. According to the study, the label for this sample's cell subset or site signals: CD45RA+ positively selected. The rearranged chain carries TRBV30 and TRBJ2-1; a confident D gene designation cannot be given. The sequence came from a man between 18 and 35 years old in good health. CDR3 region: CACENPSSYNEQFF. The DNA sequence reads TGTGCCTGTGAAAACCCGAGCTCCTACAATGAGCAGTTCTTC.